The 19 T cell receptor beta chains below come from one sample, sequenced in a study of CD8 T cell repertoires and HIV-1 epitope variants. No cognate antigen is known for these TCRs. The method was immunoSEQ multiplex PCR; TCRdb's version includes in-frame clones alone and lacks a portion of them. The sample holds approximately 5,000 clones, under 75% seen once. The source material was cultured CD8+ T cells derived from PBMCs. These receptors were taken from a male donor with HIV.

This clone was counted only a few times. The genes are TRBV19 and TRBJ1-1, with 8 nucleotides matching TRBD1. CDR1 and CDR2 (germline): LNHDA, SQIVND (reference sequence). The CDR3 is 15 amino acids. Trimming took 4 bases from V and 5 from J; bases not matched to a gene: 9. Here the CDR3 reads CASSTRTGKRTEAFF. CDR3 coding DNA: TGTGCCAGTAGTACTCGGACAGGGAAAAGAACTGAAGCTTTCTTT.

This clone ranks as medium-sized (0.01 to 0.1%). The gene calls are TRBV27 and TRBJ2-2; 9 nucleotides match TRBD2. The CDR3 extends over 15 amino acids. V lost 9 bases, J lost 1 base, and 6 bases stayed unmatched. The germline V gene encodes CDR1 MNHEY and CDR2 SMNVEV (reference sequence). CDR3 DNA: TGTGCCAGGAAGCTAGCGGGGAGGAACACCGGGGAGCTGTTTTTT. Amino acids: CARKLAGRNTGELFF.

The gene calls are TRBV27 and TRBJ2-1; D call uncertain. This CDR3 region has 16 residues. Trimming shortened V by 0 bases and J by 0 bases, and 9 bases separated the two germline ends. The germline CDR1 and CDR2 sequences are MNHEY and SMNVEV (reference sequence). The CDR3 protein is CASSLSLAYSYNEQFF. The CDR3 bases are TGTGCCAGCAGTTTATCTTTGGCGTACTCCTACAATGAGCAGTTCTTC.

The CDR3 spells CASSPTDPGELFF. The CDR3 DNA is TGTGCCAGCTCACCGACAGACCCCGGGGAGCTGTTTTTT. J is TRBJ2-2 and V is TRBV18; TRBD1 might be the D (5 bases). This CDR3 is built from 13 residues. The V and J ends lost 3 bases and 6 bases respectively, with 8 bases between them. From germline, CDR1 is KGHSH and CDR2 LQKENI.

This clone was observed a few times. The rearrangement uses TRBV5-1 and TRBJ1-5, with D possibly TRBD1 on 5 matching bases. Trimming stripped 3 bases from V and 5 bases from J, with 15 bases between. Germline CDR1 SGHRS, CDR2 YFSETQ. The CDR3 is 15 amino acids. The CDR3 sequence is CASSWTPGVDQPQHF. For the CDR3, the DNA is TGCGCCAGCAGCTGGACACCGGGGGTGGATCAGCCCCAGCATTTT. The full variable domain, in which reference TRBV5-1 and TRBJ1-5 provide the parts outside the CDR3, is KAGVTQTPRYLIKTRGQQVTLSCSPISGHRSVSWYQQTPGQGLQFLFEYFSETQRNKGNFPGRFSGRQFSNSRSEMNVSTLELGDSALYLCASSWTPGVDQPQHFGDGTRLSIL.

This chain joins TRBV7-9 and TRBJ1-4; D is unresolved. Trimming took 1 base from V and 7 from J, leaving 7 bases between them. Germline V gene sequence: CDR1 SEHNR, CDR2 FQNEAQ (reference sequence). CDR3 length equals 13 residues. CDR3: CASSLVGTEKLFF. CDR3 bases: TGTGCCAGCAGCTTAGTGGGAACTGAAAAACTGTTTTTT.

The rearrangement links TRBV10-3 to TRBJ2-7; D is possibly TRBD2 (6 bases). The V gene lost 3 bases and the J gene lost 5 bases, with 14 bases spanning the gap. The germline V gene has CDR1 ENHRY and CDR2 SYGVKD. The CDR3 is made up of 14 amino acids. Here the CDR3 DNA reads TGTGCCATCAGTGATATCGGGGGTCCCCACGAGCAGTACTTC. It yields the protein CAISDIGGPHEQYF.

This clone has more than one count but fewer than ten. The gene calls are TRBV6-5 and TRBJ2-7, with TRBD1 as a possible D gene (5 bases). CDR3 length: 15 amino acids. Per the germline V gene, CDR1 is MNHEY and CDR2 is SVGAGI. The V and J ends lost 0 bases and 0 bases respectively, with 9 bases between them. The CDR3 DNA reads TGTGCCAGCAGTTACTCCAGACAGAGCTCCTACGAGCAGTACTTC. It is translated as CASSYSRQSSYEQYF.

This clone showed up just a few times. V and J are TRBV2 and TRBJ2-7, with 11 nucleotides matching TRBD2. Per the germline V gene, CDR1 is SNHLY and CDR2 is FYNNEI. The CDR3 is 17 amino acids. The J segment lost 5 bases and the V segment lost 2 bases, leaving 11 bases of the junction unmatched. The CDR3: CASSETSGRGRFDEQYF. Here the CDR3 DNA reads TGTGCCAGCAGTGAAACTAGCGGGAGAGGTCGTTTCGACGAGCAGTACTTC.

This rearrangement joins TRBV10-3 to TRBJ2-5; 11 positions match TRBD1. CDR1 is ENHRY, CDR2 SYGVKD, per germline. The CDR3 runs to 16 residues. V lost 3 bases, J lost 5 bases, and 8 bases stayed unmatched. DNA of the CDR3: TGTGCCATCAGTGACCCCGGACAGGGGGCCGGGGAGACCCAGTACTTC. This encodes CAISDPGQGAGETQYF.

This chain joins TRBV27 and TRBJ2-7, with 9 bases lining up with TRBD1. Looked up from germline, CDR1 is MNHEY and CDR2 is SMNVEV (reference sequence). J was trimmed by 0 bases and V by 5 bases; bases with no gene match: 5. The CDR3 runs to 15 residues. The CDR3, as DNA: TGTGCCAGCAGTCCCGGGACAGGGAGCTCCTACGAGCAGTACTTC. This encodes CASSPGTGSSYEQYF.

This chain links TRBV5-6 with TRBJ1-6; D remains ambiguous. Deletions cut 0 bases from V and 8 bases from J, with 3 bases between. Germline loops: CDR1 SGHDT, CDR2 YYEEEE. CDR3 size: 12 residues. CDR3 bases: TGTGCCAGCAGCTTGGACGATTCACCCCTCCACTTT. Encoded protein: CASSLDDSPLHF.

The chain is built from TRBV15 and TRBJ2-5; TRBD1 matches 9 bases. CDR1 is LNHNV, CDR2 YYDKDF, per germline (reference sequence). The length of the CDR3 is 16 residues. With V trimmed by 1 base and J by 4 bases, 7 bases remained unmatched. The CDR3 protein is CATSRGTDRGGETQYF. Here the CDR3 DNA reads TGTGCCACCAGCAGAGGGACGGACAGGGGAGGAGAGACCCAGTACTTC.

This clone was recorded a few times. The V gene is TRBV4-1, the J gene TRBJ1-2, with D perhaps matching TRBD1 (5 bases). V was shortened by 4 bases and J by 3 bases, with 12 bases between the two germline ends. The CDR3 covers 14 residues. CDR1 and CDR2 (germline): MGHRA, YSYEKL. The CDR3 here is CASSLDTNYYGYTF. As DNA, the CDR3 is TGCGCCAGCAGCCTGGACACGAATTACTATGGCTACACCTTC.

The chain joins TRBV4-1 to TRBJ1-5, with 9 bases identical to TRBD1. Germline-derived CDR1 and CDR2 are MGHRA and YSYEKL. With V trimmed by 1 base and J by 7 bases, 8 bases remained unmatched. The CDR3 has 16 amino acids. The CDR3, as DNA: TGCGCCAGCAGCCAAGGTACAGGGGGCAGCAGACAGCCCCAGCATTTT. Its protein product is CASSQGTGGSRQPQHF.

This sequence joins TRBV19 and TRBJ2-2; weak D call: TRBD1 (7 bases). Looked up from germline, CDR1 is LNHDA and CDR2 is SQIVND (reference sequence). The V end lost 3 bases, the J end lost 5 bases, and 25 bases lay between the germline ends. CDR3 length: 19 residues. In DNA form, the CDR3 reads TGTGCCAGTAGTATCCTGCCAGGGGGAGGAAGGGCCAAGACCGGGGAGCTGTTTTTT. Translated, it gives CASSILPGGGRAKTGELFF.

The chain uses TRBV9 and TRBJ2-1; D remains ambiguous. The CDR3 has 14 residues. Germline V gene lookup returns CDR1 SGDLS and CDR2 YYNGEE. The ends were cut back, 0 bases at V and 6 bases at J, with 10 bases in the middle. CDR3 bases: TGTGCCAGCAGCGTAGATCCGAAACCCAATGAGCAGTTCTTC. Its translation is CASSVDPKPNEQFF.

The chain recombines TRBV13 with TRBJ2-7; D gene ambiguous. With 2 bases removed from V and 2 bases from J, the gap between germline ends came to 10 bases. The CDR3 runs 14 residues. CDR1 is PRHDT and CDR2 is FYEKMQ in the germline V gene (reference sequence). Here the CDR3 DNA reads TGTGCCAGCAGCTTAACGCAGGCCACCTACGAGCAGTACTTC. As protein: CASSLTQATYEQYF.

By sample share, this clone is medium-sized (0.01 to 0.1%). The chain joins TRBV7-8 to TRBJ2-1; D is unclear. Deletions cut 1 base from V and 0 bases from J, with 4 bases between. This CDR3 is built from 14 residues. Germline V gene sequence: CDR1 SGHVS, CDR2 FQNEAQ. The CDR3 here is CASSLDSSYNEQFF. CDR3 in DNA: TGTGCCAGCAGCTTAGATAGCTCCTACAATGAGCAGTTCTTC.